This T cell receptor (beta chain) was sequenced during a study of blood T cell repertoires in COVID-19. Study-wide background: From T cells, B-cell-depleted T cells, or PBMCs came the material, which was cDNA or gDNA.

This clone was picked up a small number of times. All enrollees were roughly 18 to 95 years old and from approximately 25 US areas. Clinical history as reported by participants underpinned cohort assignment. Within 2 weeks before study entry, exposed participants met a COVID-19 case. The CDR3 has 12 amino acids. The ends were cut back, 8 bases at V and 6 bases at J, with 11 bases in the middle. Sequencing used immunoSEQ multiplex PCR; TCRdb keeps in-frame clones, though not all of them. The sample has around 400,000 clones, approximately 91% seen once. Sequencing was carried out using PBMCs or T cells enriched from blood (not recorded which). The sequence was collected from a woman aged 18-29 years who had been exposed to COVID-19. The V call is TRBV12-3 or TRBV12-4, the J call TRBJ1-5; D might be TRBD1 (5 bases). CDR3 residues: CASGHQGQPQHF. The CDR3 DNA is TGTGCCAGCGGCCACCAGGGTCAGCCCCAGCATTTT.